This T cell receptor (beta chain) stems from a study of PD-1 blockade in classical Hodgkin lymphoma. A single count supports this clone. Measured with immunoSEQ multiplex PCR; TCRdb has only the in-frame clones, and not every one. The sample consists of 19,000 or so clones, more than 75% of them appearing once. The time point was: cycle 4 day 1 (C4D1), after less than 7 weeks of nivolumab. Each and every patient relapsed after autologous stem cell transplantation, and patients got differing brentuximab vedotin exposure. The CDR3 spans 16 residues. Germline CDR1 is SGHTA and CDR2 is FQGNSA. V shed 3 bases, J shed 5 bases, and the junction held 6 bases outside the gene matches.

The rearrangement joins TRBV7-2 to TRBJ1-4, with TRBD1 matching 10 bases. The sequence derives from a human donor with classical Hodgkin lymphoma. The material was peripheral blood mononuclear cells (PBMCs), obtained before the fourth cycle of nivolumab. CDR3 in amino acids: CASSFSRDRGNEKLFF. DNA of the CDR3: TGTGCCAGCAGCTTCTCCCGGGACAGGGGAAATGAAAAACTGTTTTTT.